This T cell receptor (beta chain) emerged from a study of control samples from healthy donors and cancer patients. This clone has just a few counts. Assay: immunoSEQ multiplex PCR; the TCRdb copy retains only in-frame clones and omits some. The table shows about 120,000 clones, with roughly 84% occurring only once. J lost 9 bases, V lost 0 bases, and 9 bases had no gene match. Germline V gene data show CDR1 as SGHRS and CDR2 as YFSETQ. The CDR3 is made up of 15 amino acids. The sequenced sample consisted of blood. The chain combines TRBV5-1 with TRBJ2-1; 7 bases agree with TRBD1. This receptor was taken from a man aged 18 to 30 in good health. CDR3 in amino acids: CASSLDRQGSGEQFF. CDR3 coding DNA: TGCGCCAGCAGCTTGGACCGACAGGGTTCCGGTGAGCAGTTCTTC.